A single sample gave rise to the 26 T cell receptor delta chains below, sequenced in a study of γδ T cells in repeated Plasmodium falciparum infection listed by TCRdb under 2021. For bulk TCR repertoire analysis, Vgamma9/Vdelta2+ and Vdelta2-negative gammadelta T cell populations were isolated by flow sorting from peripheral blood mononuclear cells. Receptors were amplified or captured by multiplex PCR. Data came from an Illumina MiSeq. After TCRdb called clones again from the public reads with CATT, rows with identical DNA were merged. This sample lists around 50,000 delta-chain clones; around 1.7% were detected once. The ten largest clones represent 15% of the sample. Sequences were obtained from gamma-delta T cells from blood. The origin of the receptors is a pool of human donors (malaria-infected and uninfected, not separated).

This clone counts as medium-sized. The sample holds other DNA sequences that translate to the same CDR3. This chain joins TRDV1 and TRDJ1; no firm D call. The CDR3 covers 17 residues. Trimming removed 4 bases from V and 0 bases from J, with 18 bases in between. Per germline, CDR1 TSWWSYY and CDR2 QGS. CDR3 in DNA: TGTGCTCTTGGGGTACAGCCTCCCGCCTCGTACACCGATAAACTCATCTTT. It codes for CALGVQPPASYTDKLIF.

This clone has only a few counts. The TCRdb protein comes from a much larger clone and disagrees with this DNA's translation at residue 15, likely due to a read error; the protein given here is derived from the DNA. This sequence joins TRDV1 and TRDJ1; TRDD3 might be the D (8 bases). Germline V gene lookup returns CDR1 TSWWSYY and CDR2 QGS. The length of the CDR3 is 21 residues. V was shortened by 2 bases and J by 0 bases, with 28 bases between the two germline ends. The CDR3 nucleotides read TGTGCTCTTGGGGAAGCCTTCCTCCTAATACTGGGGGGGTTGCACACCGATAAACTCATCTTT. This gives the protein CALGEAFLLILGGLHTDKLIF.

This clone turned up a few times. The protein that TCRdb holds for this DNA derives from a much larger clone and differs from the translated DNA at residue 8, which likely indicates a read error; the protein shown here is translated from the DNA. This chain uses TRDV1 with TRDJ2; tentatively, D is TRDD2 (5 bases). The V and J ends lost 4 bases and 0 bases respectively, with 54 bases between them. The length of the CDR3 is 30 residues. Looked up from germline, CDR1 is TSWWSYY and CDR2 is QGS. The CDR3 spells CALGGLTAKPPLPGFRNDACGSALTAQLFF. CDR3 bases: TGTGCTCTTGGGGGACTAACAGCTAAACCCCCCCTACCCGGATTTCGTAATGATGCCTGTGGTAGTGCTTTGACAGCACAACTCTTCTTT.

The chain is built from TRDV1 and TRDJ1, with 9 nucleotides matching TRDD3. TCRdb does not report a J gene; here it was assigned by matching the DNA to germline references. The trim removed 1 base at V and 6 bases at J, leaving 12 bases unmatched. The germline CDR1 and CDR2 sequences are TSWWSYY and QGS. The CDR3 is made up of 17 amino acids. The chain's CDR3 is CALGERSPNWGKHKLIF. In DNA form, the CDR3 reads TGTGCTCTTGGGGAACGTTCCCCGAACTGGGGGAAACATAAACTCATCTTT.

In its sample, this clone was seen many times. V gene TRDV1 combines with J gene TRDJ1; 13 nucleotides align to TRDD3. Looked up from germline, CDR1 is TSWWSYY and CDR2 is QGS. The CDR3 contains 25 residues. V lost 0 bases, J lost 0 bases, and 25 bases stayed unmatched. The CDR3 DNA is TGTGCTCTTGGGGAACTATCCCCAACGCCTTTTCACTGGGGGATACGAGTACCTTACACCGATAAACTCATCTTT. This encodes CALGELSPTPFHWGIRVPYTDKLIF.

The table lists this clone with many counts. The TCRdb record carries a much larger clone's protein, which differs from this DNA's translation at residue 18; a read error is the likely cause, and the protein listed here is the DNA translation. The J gene is TRDJ1, the V gene TRDV1, with TRDD3 matching 7 bases. The CDR3 is made up of 19 amino acids. Germline loops: CDR1 TSWWSYY, CDR2 QGS. The CDR3: CALGEPSSLGVHHTDKLTF. As DNA, the CDR3 is TGTGCTCTTGGGGAGCCTAGTAGTCTGGGGGTCCACCACACCGATAAACTCACCTTT.

Concerning this clone itself: A read error is likely here: a far larger clone is one base away. The identical CDR3 is also encoded by other nucleotide sequences in the sample. The gene calls are TRDV1 and TRDJ1; D is uncertain. TCRdb offers no J gene call, so here the DNA was matched to germline to obtain one. CDR3 length: 17 residues. Germline CDR1 and CDR2: TSWWSYY and QGS. The CDR3 loop reads CALRWVSTKKYTDKLIF. CDR3 sequence (DNA): TGTGCACTCCGGTGGGTGTCCACGAAAAAGTACACCGATAAACTCATCTTT.

For this clone: TCRdb assigns this DNA the protein of a much larger clone, which departs from its translation at residue 18; this likely reflects a read error, and the protein shown comes from translating the DNA. This rearrangement joins TRDV1 to TRDJ1; 8 positions agree with TRDD3. CDR1 and CDR2 from the germline V gene are TSWWSYY and QGS. This CDR3 has 22 amino acids. The CDR3 sequence: CALGELARPTLWGNQYTEKLIF. The CDR3 region has the DNA TGTGCTCTTGGGGAACTCGCCCGGCCTACGCTCTGGGGGAACCAGTACACCGAAAAACTCATCTTT.

This clone has just a few counts. The TCRdb record carries a much larger clone's protein, which differs from this DNA's translation at residue 14; a read error is the likely cause, and the protein listed here is the DNA translation. The CDR3 sequence: CACDTRPSYVLGALYTDKLIF. CDR3 nucleotide sequence: TGTGCCTGTGACACCCGGCCTTCGTACGTACTGGGGGCCTTGTACACCGATAAACTCATCTTT. V usage is TRDV2 and J usage is TRDJ1; 8 nucleotides line up with TRDD3. The J gene was not available in TCRdb and was assigned here by matching the DNA to germline segments. Looked up from germline, CDR1 is GEAIGNYY and CDR2 is EKD. The J segment lost 0 bases and the V segment lost 0 bases, leaving 20 bases of the junction unmatched. The CDR3 has 21 amino acids.

Ten or more counts support this clone. This DNA's translation differs at residue 9 from TCRdb's protein, which comes from a much larger clone; a read error is likely, and the protein shown is translated from the DNA. The CDR3 here is CALVPPGGCDRKLIF. For the CDR3, the DNA is TGTGCTCTGGTCCCACCCGGGGGATGCGACCGTAAACTCATCTTT. This sequence joins TRDV1 and TRDJ1; 7 positions match TRDD3. V was pared by 9 bases and J by 7 bases, with 17 bases of the junction left unmatched. The CDR3 contains 15 residues. The V gene's germline CDR1 is TSWWSYY and CDR2 QGS.

This clone was observed many times. TCRdb pairs this DNA with a much larger clone's protein that differs at residue 6, likely a read error; the protein shown was translated from the DNA. V gene TRDV3 combines with J gene TRDJ1; the match to TRDD3 covers 11 bases. The trim removed 2 bases at V and 8 bases at J, leaving 10 bases unmatched. CDR3 length equals 14 residues. Germline CDR1 is TVYSNPD and CDR2 is GDNSRS (reference sequence). The CDR3 reads CAFERHWGIRKLIF. In DNA form, the CDR3 reads TGTGCCTTTGAACGGCACTGGGGGATAAGAAAACTCATCTTT. The whole variable domain, filled in from reference TRDV3 and TRDJ1, reads CDKVTQSSPDQTVASGSEVVLLCTYDTVYSNPDLFWYRIRPDYSFQFVFYGDNSRSEGADFTQGRFSVKHILTQKAFHLVISPVRTEDSATYYCAFERHWGIRKLIFGKGTRVTVEP.

For this clone: TCRdb assigns this DNA the protein of a much larger clone, which departs from its translation at residue 13; this likely reflects a read error, and the protein shown comes from translating the DNA. The gene calls are TRDV1 and TRDJ1, with TRDD3 matching 7 bases. With V trimmed by 5 bases and J by 5 bases, 38 bases remained unmatched. The CDR3 sequence is 24 residues long. Per the germline V gene, CDR1 is TSWWSYY and CDR2 is QGS. The CDR3 DNA reads as TGTGCTCTTGGGCCTACGACCTTCGGTCGTACTGGGGCATACGCGTCTTTGGGTGGGGATAAACTCATCTTT. It yields the protein CALGPTTFGRTGAYASLGGDKLIF.

In this sample, this clone turned up a few times. TCRdb's entry gives the protein of a much larger clone, which mismatches this DNA's translation at residue 5, likely from a read error; the protein reported here is translated from the DNA. CDR3 coding DNA: TGTGCCTGTGACATGGTACAAAAACGTAAGGAAGAAAACACCGATAAACTCATCTTT. Translated: CACDMVQKRKEENTDKLIF. V gene TRDV2 combines with J gene TRDJ1; no clear D. Assignment of the J gene here rests on matching the DNA to germline, because TCRdb gives none. The CDR3 has 19 amino acids. Germline V gene lookup returns CDR1 GEAIGNYY and CDR2 EKD. V was clipped by 2 bases and J by 0 bases, with 24 bases between them.

In regard to this clone: The protein that TCRdb holds for this DNA derives from a much larger clone and differs from the translated DNA at residue 9, which likely indicates a read error; the protein shown here is translated from the DNA. The CDR3 DNA is TGTGCTCTTGGGGAACGGATGTACGCCGATAAACTCATCTTT. The encoded protein is CALGERMYADKLIF. This chain connects TRDV1 to TRDJ1; D unresolved. Germline CDR1 and CDR2: TSWWSYY and QGS. The V gene lost 1 base and the J gene lost 3 bases, with 9 bases spanning the gap. The CDR3 is 14 amino acids.

Notes on this clone: This DNA's translation differs at residue 7 from TCRdb's protein, which comes from a much larger clone; a read error is likely, and the protein shown is translated from the DNA. The CDR3 DNA is TGTGCTCTTGGGGTCCCTCCTCCTACGTACTGGGGATACCTGAACACCGATAAACTCATCTTT. Translating gives CALGVPPPTYWGYLNTDKLIF. The gene calls are TRDV1 and TRDJ1, with 8 bases lining up with TRDD3. Assignment of the J gene here rests on matching the DNA to germline, because TCRdb gives none. Germline V gene lookup returns CDR1 TSWWSYY and CDR2 QGS. The CDR3 sequence is 21 residues long. The junction had 22 bases not matched to a gene; V was cut back by 4 bases and J by 0 bases.

This clone was counted many times. TCRdb assigns this DNA the protein of a much larger clone, which departs from its translation at residue 3; this likely reflects a read error, and the protein shown comes from translating the DNA. The CDR3 region is CAPGELFFLRGIRSTDKLIF. Written as DNA, the CDR3 is TGTGCTCCTGGGGAACTTTTCTTCCTACGGGGGATACGATCCACCGATAAACTCATCTTT. The chain joins TRDV1 to TRDJ1, with 10 bases identical to TRDD3. The CDR3 spans 20 residues. The germline V gene has CDR1 TSWWSYY and CDR2 QGS.

A word on this clone: TCRdb assigns this DNA the protein of a much larger clone, which departs from its translation at residue 18; this likely reflects a read error, and the protein shown comes from translating the DNA. Additional DNA sequences in this sample encode the identical CDR3. The J gene is TRDJ1, the V gene TRDV1, with 13 bases identical to TRDD3. Germline matching of the DNA provided the J gene here, since TCRdb leaves it blank. The CDR3 covers 26 residues. Germline lookup yields CDR1 TSWWSYY and CDR2 QGS. With V trimmed by 3 bases and J by 0 bases, 31 bases remained unmatched. The CDR3 DNA follows: TGTGCTCTTGGGGACCTAACTTCCTTCAGTCGTACTGGGGGATACGCCCTCTTTACTTACACCGATAAACTCATCTTT. Translating gives CALGDLTSFSRTGGYALFTYTDKLIF.

As regards this clone: This DNA's translation and the protein TCRdb lists, from a much larger clone, do not match at residue 12, likely due to a read error; the protein shown is translated from the DNA. This sequence joins TRDV3 and TRDJ1; 7 nucleotides align to TRDD3. Unmatched junction bases numbered 25, after V lost 5 bases and J lost 1 base. Germline CDR1 reads TVYSNPD; CDR2 reads GDNSRS (reference sequence). This CDR3 is 19 amino acids long. CDR3 DNA: TGTGCCCAGATTTCCTCCCCGTACTGGGGACTACATGGCACCGATAAACTCATCTTT. It yields the protein CAQISSPYWGLHGTDKLIF.

Note on this clone: The protein TCRdb gives is from a much larger clone and does not agree with this DNA's translation at residue 4, likely a read error; the protein shown here comes from the DNA. The chain recombines TRDV3 with TRDJ1; 12 bases are a match to TRDD3. Assignment of the J gene here rests on matching the DNA to germline, because TCRdb gives none. The CDR3 spans 19 residues. V dropped 4 bases and J dropped 1; count of bases not matched to a gene: 19. CDR1 is TVYSNPD and CDR2 is GDNSRS in the germline V gene (reference sequence). CDR3 nucleotides: TGTGCCTCTCTTACGTTCTCTGGGGGATACGCGTCGGCCACCGATAAACTCATCTTT. The encoded protein is CASLTFSGGYASATDKLIF.

This clone was detected many times. One base separates it from a far larger clone, so it is likely a read error. The sample carries other DNA sequences with the same CDR3. V and J are TRDV1 and TRDJ1; no reliable D call. CDR3 length: 17 amino acids. The V and J ends lost 6 bases and 3 bases respectively, with 23 bases between them. The V gene's germline CDR1 is TSWWSYY and CDR2 QGS. CDR3 bases: TGTGCTCTTGGAACAGAGGGTTCCCTGAGGTTCGCCGATAAACTCATCTTT. Amino acid sequence: CALGTEGSLRFADKLIF.

This clone was counted a few times. A read error is likely here: a far larger clone is one base away. The sample carries other DNA sequences with the same CDR3. This rearrangement joins TRDV1 to TRDJ1; 9 bases align to TRDD3. The CDR3 contains 25 residues. Germline-derived CDR1 and CDR2 are TSWWSYY and QGS. The CDR3 reads CALGEALFLRWVPGGSRLRGYKLIF. As DNA, the CDR3 is TGTGCTCTTGGGGAGGCCCTATTCCTACGTTGGGTGCCTGGGGGATCCCGCCTACGGGGCTATAAGCTCATCTTT.

To note about this clone: It is likely a read error: a sequence one base away is far more abundant. This same CDR3 is encoded by further DNA sequences in the sample. The V gene reported is TRDV2; the J gene is uncalled; the D segment call TRDD3 is taken from the table without a DNA check. Germline-derived CDR1 and CDR2 are GEAIGNYY and EKD. CDR3 length: 17 amino acids. The CDR3, as DNA: TGTGCCTGTGACACCGAGAGGGGATACTTTCGGACCGATAAACTTATCTTT. Translation gives CACDTERGYFRTDKLIF.

This clone was seen a few times. The protein in TCRdb stems from a much larger clone and differs at residue 10 from this DNA's translation, likely a read error; here the protein is translated from the DNA. V gene TRDV2 combines with J gene TRDJ2, with D perhaps TRDD3 (6 bases). The J gene, missing from TCRdb, was assigned here through DNA to germline matching. The CDR3 extends over 14 amino acids. From germline, CDR1 is GEAIGNYY and CDR2 EKD. This CDR3 reads CACDTITGTVQLFF. The CDR3 DNA reads TGTGCCTGTGACACCATTACTGGGACAGTACAACTCTTCTTT.

Points on this clone: TCRdb attributes to this sequence the protein of a much larger clone, which differs from the DNA translation at residue 10; a read error is likely, and the protein displayed is translated from the DNA. This chain joins TRDV1 and TRDJ1; 7 nucleotides match TRDD2. Since TCRdb gives no J gene, matching the DNA to germline was used here to assign it. CDR1 TSWWSYY and CDR2 QGS come from the germline V gene. CDR3 length equals 19 residues. Trimming removed 5 bases from V and 0 bases from J; junction bases left unmatched: 18. The CDR3 reads CALGTSIPTMWEYTDKLIF. The CDR3 nucleotides are TGTGCTCTTGGGACCTCTATTCCTACAATGTGGGAGTACACCGATAAACTCATCTTT.

This clone was seen at least ten times. A far larger clone differs by one base, so this is likely a read error. Other DNA sequences in the sample encode the same CDR3. The V gene is TRDV1, the J gene TRDJ1; 10 nucleotides align to TRDD3. The J segment lost 8 bases and the V segment lost 6 bases, leaving 21 bases of the junction unmatched. The length of the CDR3 is 18 residues. Germline V gene sequence: CDR1 TSWWSYY, CDR2 QGS. The CDR3 region has the DNA TGTGCTCTTGGTATTCACGACCATGGGGGGGATACGAACGACAAACTCATCTTT. Amino acids: CALGIHDHGGDTNDKLIF.

Comments on this clone: A far larger clone is one nucleotide away, so this likely arose from a read error. Other nucleotide sequences from this sample produce the same CDR3. The chain joins TRDV1 to TRDJ1; D perhaps matches TRDD3 (7 bases). The J gene was missing in TCRdb and was found by matching the end of the DNA to germline. Germline-derived CDR1 and CDR2 are TSWWSYY and QGS. V lost 4 bases to trimming and J lost 0 bases, with 30 bases between them. The CDR3 has 21 residues. The CDR3 DNA is TGTGCTCTTGGGGTTAGCACCTGTCCTCCTACTGGGGTAGGGTACACCGATAAACTCATCTTT. This gives the protein CALGVSTCPPTGVGYTDKLIF.